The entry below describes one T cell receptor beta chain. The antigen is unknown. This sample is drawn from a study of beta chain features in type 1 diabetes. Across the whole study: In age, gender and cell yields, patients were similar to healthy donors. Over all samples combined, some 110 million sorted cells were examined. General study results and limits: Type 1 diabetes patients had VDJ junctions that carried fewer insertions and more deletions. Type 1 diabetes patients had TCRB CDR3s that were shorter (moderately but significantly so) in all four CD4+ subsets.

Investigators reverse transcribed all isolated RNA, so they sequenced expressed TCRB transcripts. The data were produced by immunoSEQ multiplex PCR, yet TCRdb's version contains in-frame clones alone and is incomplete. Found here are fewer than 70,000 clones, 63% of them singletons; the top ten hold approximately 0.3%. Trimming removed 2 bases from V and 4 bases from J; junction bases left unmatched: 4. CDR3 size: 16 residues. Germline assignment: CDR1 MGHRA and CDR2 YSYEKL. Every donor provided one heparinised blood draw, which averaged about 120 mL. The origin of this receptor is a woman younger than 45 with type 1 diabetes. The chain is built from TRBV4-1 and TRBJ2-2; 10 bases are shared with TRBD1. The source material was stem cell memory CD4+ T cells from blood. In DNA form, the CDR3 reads TGCGCCAGCAGCCAACGTGACAGGGGGCCCACCGGGGAGCTGTTTTTT. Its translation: CASSQRDRGPTGELFF.